Listed below are T cell receptor beta chains from one sample, sequenced in a study of T cell responses to AZD1222 COVID-19 vaccine. Using immunoSEQ multiplex PCR, the repertoire was profiled, and TCRdb retains in-frame clones only, with some absent. The table records roughly 120,000 clones, about 88% of them present only once. This sample comprised peripheral blood, obtained on day 0 of MenACWY control vaccination. The receptors here all came from an adult in good health. Both conserved end residues are part of each CDR3. A D gene is named only where the DNA matches it firmly. Size tells how often a clone was seen (once, few, many) or the class of an expanded clone, and some rows leave it out.

V	D	size	J	DNA	CDR3
TRBV11-2	TRBD2	.	TRBJ2-1	TGTGCCAGCAGTCACGGGACTAGCGTCTACAATGAGCAGTTCTTC	CASSHGTSVYNEQFF
TRBV28	TRBD1	.	TRBJ2-7	TGTGCCAGCAGCTCGGACAGGGACGAGCAGTACTTC	CASSSDRDEQYF
TRBV7-3	TRBD1	.	TRBJ2-5	TGTGCCAGCAGCCGAGACAGGGGAGAGACCCAGTACTTC	CASSRDRGETQYF
TRBV20-1	.	.	TRBJ2-7	TGCAGTGCCCACGCGGGGCGCGAGCAGTACTTC	CSAHAGREQYF
TRBV10-2	.	.	TRBJ2-7	TGCGCCAGCAGTGAGCCTTGGACCTGGGAGCAGTACTTC	CASSEPWTWEQYF
TRBV7-9	.	.	TRBJ1-1	TGTGCCAGCAGCTTAGGCCTACGGGCTGAAGCTTTCTTT	CASSLGLRAEAFF
TRBV6-5	.	many	TRBJ2-4	TGTGCCAGCAGGAAAGGAGTTATTCAGTACTTC	CASRKGVIQYF
TRBV4-1	.	.	TRBJ2-7	TGCGCCAGCAGCCAAGATCGGGGCTACGAGCAGTACTTC	CASSQDRGYEQYF
TRBV5-4	.	.	TRBJ1-1	TGTGCCAGCAGCTTGCGGTCGGGCACTGAAGCTTTCTTT	CASSLRSGTEAFF
TRBV7-8	.	.	TRBJ2-4	TGTGCCAGCAGCCTTCAGTCCGGGGCCAAAAACATTCAGTACTTC	CASSLQSGAKNIQYF
TRBV4-1	.	.	TRBJ1-2	TGCGCCAGCAGCCAAGATGACTCCAAAGGAAGAGGCTACACCTTC	CASSQDDSKGRGYTF
TRBV28	.	few	TRBJ1-1	TGTGCCAGCAGCCCCCGGAGCACTGAAGCTTTCTTT	CASSPRSTEAFF
TRBV28	.	.	TRBJ2-7	TGTGCCAGCAGTTATTTGGACAGCGCCGAGCAGTACTTC	CASSYLDSAEQYF
TRBV6-1	.	.	TRBJ2-4	TGTGCCAGCAGTGAAGGCTGGGCTAGTCATATTCAGTACTTC	CASSEGWASHIQYF
TRBV2	.	.	TRBJ2-2	TGTGCCAGCAGTATTACAGGGATGAACACCGGGGAGCTGTTTTTT	CASSITGMNTGELFF
TRBV27	.	.	TRBJ1-3	TGTGCCAGCAGTTTCCGACGTGGAAACACCATATATTTT	CASSFRRGNTIYF
TRBV2	.	.	TRBJ2-1	TGTGCCAGCAGTGAAGACGTTGGGACACTTAGTCGTGAGCAGTTCTTC	CASSEDVGTLSREQFF
TRBV7-5	.	.	TRBJ1-4	TGTGCCAGAAGCTTAGAAGTGGGGGGTACTAATGAAAAACTGTTTTTT	CARSLEVGGTNEKLFF
TRBV18	.	.	TRBJ2-5	TGTGCCAGCTCACCAGTAGCGAGGATTCAAGAGACCCAGTACTTC	CASSPVARIQETQYF
TRBV27	.	once	TRBJ1-5	TGTGCCAGCAGTTTGGGCAGAGGGGCACTCCAGCCCCAGCATTTT	CASSLGRGALQPQHF
TRBV5-1	TRBD1	.	TRBJ2-5	TGCGCCAGCAGCTTGAGTGGACAGGGGGGAGAGACCCAGTACTTC	CASSLSGQGGETQYF
TRBV15	.	.	TRBJ2-2	TGTGCCACCAGCAGAGATTACCCCGGGGAGCTGTTTTTT	CATSRDYPGELFF
TRBV30	TRBD1	.	TRBJ2-7	TGTGGACAGGGGTTTCTAGGGGAGCAGTACTTC	CGQGFLGEQYF
TRBV28	.	.	TRBJ1-5	TGTGCCAGCAGTTTGACAGTCAATCAGCCCCAGCATTTT	CASSLTVNQPQHF
TRBV11-2	TRBD2	.	TRBJ2-5	TGTGCCAGCAGCCCCCTGACTAGCGGGAGGAAAGAGACCCAGTACTTC	CASSPLTSGRKETQYF
TRBV4-1	.	.	TRBJ2-7	TGCGCCAGCAGCCAAGAGTCGGGAGCCCACCAGAGCTCCTACGAGCAGTACTTC	CASSQESGAHQSSYEQYF
TRBV5-4	.	.	TRBJ2-6	TGTGCCAGCAGCTTTTTAAGCTCTGGGGCCAACGTCCTGACTTTC	CASSFLSSGANVLTF
TRBV6-6	.	.	TRBJ2-3	TGTGCCAGCAGTAGCGTCACAGATACGCAGTATTTT	CASSSVTDTQYF
TRBV2	TRBD2	.	TRBJ2-1	TGTGCCAGCAGTCCAAGACTAGCGGGAGGGCGCTACAATGAGCAGTTCTTC	CASSPRLAGGRYNEQFF
TRBV7-9	.	.	TRBJ2-1	TGTGCCAGCAGCTCACCGACAGGAAGCTACAATGAGCAGTTCTTC	CASSSPTGSYNEQFF
TRBV6-5	.	.	TRBJ1-2	TGTGCCAGCAGTTTTACGGCAGGGTCCTTACTCTATGGCTACACCTTC	CASSFTAGSLLYGYTF